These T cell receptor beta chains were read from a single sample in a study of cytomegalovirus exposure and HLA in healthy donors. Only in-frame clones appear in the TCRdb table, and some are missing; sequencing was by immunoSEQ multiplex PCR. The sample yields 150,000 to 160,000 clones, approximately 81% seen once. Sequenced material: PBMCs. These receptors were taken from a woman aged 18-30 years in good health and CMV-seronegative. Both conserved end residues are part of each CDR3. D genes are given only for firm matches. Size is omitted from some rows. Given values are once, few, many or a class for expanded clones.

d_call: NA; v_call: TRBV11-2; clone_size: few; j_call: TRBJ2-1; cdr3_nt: TGTGCCAGCAGCTTAATCCCCCCCAGTAAAAACAATGAGCAGTTCTTC; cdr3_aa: CASSLIPPSKNNEQFF
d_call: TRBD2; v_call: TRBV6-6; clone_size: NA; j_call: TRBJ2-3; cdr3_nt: TGTGCCAGCAACGGGGGGGGAGCGTATAGCACAGATACGCAGTATTTT; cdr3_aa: CASNGGGAYSTDTQYF
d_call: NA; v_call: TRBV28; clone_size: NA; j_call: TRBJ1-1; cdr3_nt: TGTGCCAGCAGTTTATCACCGGTTGAAGCTTTCTTT; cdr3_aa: CASSLSPVEAFF
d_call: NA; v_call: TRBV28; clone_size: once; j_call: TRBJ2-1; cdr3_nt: TGTGCCAGCAGTTCGACCACAGCGGATCTCACCTACAATGAGCAGTTCTTC; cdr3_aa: CASSSTTADLTYNEQFF
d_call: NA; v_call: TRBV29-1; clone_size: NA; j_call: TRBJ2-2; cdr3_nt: TGCAGCGTTGAGGAACAGGTTTCCGGGGAGCTGTTTTTT; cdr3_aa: CSVEEQVSGELFF
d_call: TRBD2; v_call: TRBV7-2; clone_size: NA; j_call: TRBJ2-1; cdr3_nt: TGTGCCAGCAGCCCGCCCGGGGTAGCGGGGGCATCCGGTTGGAATGAGCAGTTCTTC; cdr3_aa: CASSPPGVAGASGWNEQFF
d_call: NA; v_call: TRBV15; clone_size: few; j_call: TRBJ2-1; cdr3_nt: TGTGCCACCAGCAGGGAGGAGGATACCTACAATGAGCAGTTCTTC; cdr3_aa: CATSREEDTYNEQFF
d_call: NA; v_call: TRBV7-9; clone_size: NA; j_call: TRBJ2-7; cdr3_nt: TGTGCCAGCAGCGCCTACAGGGACGAGCAGTACTTC; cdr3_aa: CASSAYRDEQYF
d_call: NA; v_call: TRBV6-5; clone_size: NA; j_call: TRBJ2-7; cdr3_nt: TGTGCCAGCAGTTACTCAGAACCGGGGTCTACCTACGAGCAGTACTTC; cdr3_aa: CASSYSEPGSTYEQYF
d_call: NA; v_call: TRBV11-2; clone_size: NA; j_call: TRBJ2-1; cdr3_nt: TGTGCCAGCAGCTTAGGAGCGGGGCAGTTCTTC; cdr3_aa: CASSLGAGQFF
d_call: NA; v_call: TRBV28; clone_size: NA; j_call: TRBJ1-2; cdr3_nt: TGTGCCAGCAGCGATCAGGGGCGCTATGGCTACACCTTC; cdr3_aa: CASSDQGRYGYTF
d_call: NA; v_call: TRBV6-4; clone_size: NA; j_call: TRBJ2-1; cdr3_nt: TGTGCCAGCAGTGACTCGAGAGGGCGGGGGCGAGCCTACAATGAGCAGTTCTTC; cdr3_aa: CASSDSRGRGRAYNEQFF
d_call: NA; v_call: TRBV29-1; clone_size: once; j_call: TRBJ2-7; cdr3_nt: TGCAGCGTTGAAGATCAGGGTCGGGTGTACTTC; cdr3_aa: CSVEDQGRVYF
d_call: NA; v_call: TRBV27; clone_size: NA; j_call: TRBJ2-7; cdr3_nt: TGTGCCAGCCGTCCTCTCTCAGGGGTGCAGTACTTC; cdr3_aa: CASRPLSGVQYF
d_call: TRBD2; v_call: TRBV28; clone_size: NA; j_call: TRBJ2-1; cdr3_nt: TGTGCCAGCAGGACTAGCGGGGGGGCCAATGAGCAGTTCTTC; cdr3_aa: CASRTSGGANEQFF
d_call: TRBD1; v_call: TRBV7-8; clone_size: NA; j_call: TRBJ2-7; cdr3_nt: TGTGCCAGCAGCCCGGGGACAGCCCTGGGGGAGCAGTACTTC; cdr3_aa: CASSPGTALGEQYF
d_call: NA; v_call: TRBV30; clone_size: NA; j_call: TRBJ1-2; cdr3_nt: TGTGCCTGGAGTCCGACAGCGAACTATGGCTACACCTTC; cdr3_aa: CAWSPTANYGYTF
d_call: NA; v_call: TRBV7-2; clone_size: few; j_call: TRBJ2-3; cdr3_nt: TGTGCCAGCAGCTTAGTGGCGGGCCCAGTGGCAGATACGCAGTATTTT; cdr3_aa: CASSLVAGPVADTQYF
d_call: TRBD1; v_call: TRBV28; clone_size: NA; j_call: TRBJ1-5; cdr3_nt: TGTGCCAGCAGCCCAACAGGGGGAGGTCAGCCCCAGCATTTT; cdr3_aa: CASSPTGGGQPQHF
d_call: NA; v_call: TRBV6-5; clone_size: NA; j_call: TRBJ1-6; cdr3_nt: TGTGCCAGCAGCCGAGCGGGGAGGGACTCCCTCCACTTT; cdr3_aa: CASSRAGRDSLHF
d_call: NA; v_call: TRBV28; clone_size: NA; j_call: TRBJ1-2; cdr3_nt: TGTGCCAGCAGTTTCCCCGACAGGAGGCCTGCTGGCTACACCTTC; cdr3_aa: CASSFPDRRPAGYTF
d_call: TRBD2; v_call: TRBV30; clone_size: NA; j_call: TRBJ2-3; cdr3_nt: TGTGCCTGGAGTGTCTCAGCGGGGGGAACAGATACGCAGTATTTT; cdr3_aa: CAWSVSAGGTDTQYF
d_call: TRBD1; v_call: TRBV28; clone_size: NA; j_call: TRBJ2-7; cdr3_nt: TGTGCCAGCAGGGACAGGGACTCCTCCTCCTACGAGCAGTACTTC; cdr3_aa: CASRDRDSSSYEQYF
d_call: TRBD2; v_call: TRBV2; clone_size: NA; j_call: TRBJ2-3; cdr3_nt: TGTGCCAGCACCGGTGGGGGGGACGCAGATACGCAGTATTTT; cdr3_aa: CASTGGGDADTQYF
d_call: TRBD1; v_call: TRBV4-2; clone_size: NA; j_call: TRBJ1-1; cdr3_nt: TGTGCCAGCAGCCAAGCAGGGCAGGGGGCGGCTGAAGCTTTCTTT; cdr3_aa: CASSQAGQGAAEAFF
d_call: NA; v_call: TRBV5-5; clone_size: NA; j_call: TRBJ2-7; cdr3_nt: TGTGCCAGCAGCTTGGGACAGGGACTGTACGAGCAGTACTTC; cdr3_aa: CASSLGQGLYEQYF
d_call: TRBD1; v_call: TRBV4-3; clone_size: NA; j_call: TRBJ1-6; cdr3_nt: TGCGCCAGCAGCCACGGGACAGGGAAGGATAAATCCCTCCACTTT; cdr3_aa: CASSHGTGKDKSLHF
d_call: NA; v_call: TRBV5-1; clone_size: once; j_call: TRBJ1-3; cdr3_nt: TGCGCCAGCAGCTCGGACAGCTCTGGAAACACCATATATTTT; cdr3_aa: CASSSDSSGNTIYF
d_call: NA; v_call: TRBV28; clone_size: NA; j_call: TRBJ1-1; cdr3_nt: TGTGCCAGCAGTTTCCTTGAGGGAGCTAACACTGAAGCTTTCTTT; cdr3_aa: CASSFLEGANTEAFF
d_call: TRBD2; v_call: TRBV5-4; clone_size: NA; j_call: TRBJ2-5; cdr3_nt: TGTGCCAGCACCGCGGCGGGGGGGTCCCCAGAGACCCAGTACTTC; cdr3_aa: CASTAAGGSPETQYF
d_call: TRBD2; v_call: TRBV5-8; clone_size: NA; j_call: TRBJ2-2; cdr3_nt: TGTGCCAGCAGCCCAACTAGCGGGGGGCCGAACACCGGGGAGCTGTTTTTT; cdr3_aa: CASSPTSGGPNTGELFF
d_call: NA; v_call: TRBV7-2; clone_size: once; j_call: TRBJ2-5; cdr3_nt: TGTGCCAGCAGCCCCCGGGCTAGTAGCGTCGAGACCCAGTACTTC; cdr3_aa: CASSPRASSVETQYF
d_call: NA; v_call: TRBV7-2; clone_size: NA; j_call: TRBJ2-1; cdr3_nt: TGTGCCAGCAGCCCCGGGGTCAATGAGCAGTTCTTC; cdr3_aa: CASSPGVNEQFF
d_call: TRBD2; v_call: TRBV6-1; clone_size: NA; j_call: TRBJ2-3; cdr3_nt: TGTGCCAGCAGATCGGGACTAGCGGGCACAGATACGCAGTATTTT; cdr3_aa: CASRSGLAGTDTQYF
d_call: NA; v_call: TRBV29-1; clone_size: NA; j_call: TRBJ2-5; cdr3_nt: TGCAGCGTTCGTAGCGACCAAGAGACCCAGTACTTC; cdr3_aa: CSVRSDQETQYF
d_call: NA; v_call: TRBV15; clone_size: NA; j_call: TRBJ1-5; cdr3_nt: TGTGCCACCAGCTTAGACAGGAAGGATCAGCCCCAGCATTTT; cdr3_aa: CATSLDRKDQPQHF
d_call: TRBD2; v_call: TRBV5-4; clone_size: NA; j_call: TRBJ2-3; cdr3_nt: TGTGCCAGCAGCTTACCTAGCGGGAGGGCCGGTTTGGCAGATACGCAGTATTTT; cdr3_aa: CASSLPSGRAGLADTQYF
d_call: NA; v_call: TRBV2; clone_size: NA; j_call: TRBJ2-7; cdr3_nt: TGTGCCAGCAACTTGGGGGAGGCGGACTCCTACGAGCAGTACTTC; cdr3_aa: CASNLGEADSYEQYF
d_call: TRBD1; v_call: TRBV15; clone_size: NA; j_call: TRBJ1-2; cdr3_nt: TGTGCCACCAGCAGACGGGCGGGGACAGTTGGAGGCTACACCTTC; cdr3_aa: CATSRRAGTVGGYTF
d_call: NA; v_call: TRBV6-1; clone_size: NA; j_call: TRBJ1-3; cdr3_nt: TGTGCCAGCACGGGGTCTCGAACTGGAAACACCATATATTTT; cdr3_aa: CASTGSRTGNTIYF
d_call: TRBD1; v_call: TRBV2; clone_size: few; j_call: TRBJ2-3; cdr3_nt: TGTGCCAGCAGTGAAGCGAGGGGGCCCGATACGCAGTATTTT; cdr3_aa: CASSEARGPDTQYF
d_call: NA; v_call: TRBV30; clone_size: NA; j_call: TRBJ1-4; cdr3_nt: TGTGCCTGGGGACAACGAGGTGAAAAACTGTTTTTT; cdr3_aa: CAWGQRGEKLFF
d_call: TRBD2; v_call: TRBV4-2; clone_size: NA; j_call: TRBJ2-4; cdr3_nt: TGTGCCAGCAGCCAAGATTCCGGGACTAGTTTAAACATTCAGTACTTC; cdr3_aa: CASSQDSGTSLNIQYF
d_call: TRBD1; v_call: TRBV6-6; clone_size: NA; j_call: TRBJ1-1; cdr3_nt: TGTGCCAGCAGTCGGACAGGCTGGAACACTGAAGCTTTCTTT; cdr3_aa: CASSRTGWNTEAFF
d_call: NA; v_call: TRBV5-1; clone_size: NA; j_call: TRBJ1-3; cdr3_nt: TGCGCCAGCAGCTTGGGGGGGGCTGGAAACACCATATATTTT; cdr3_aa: CASSLGGAGNTIYF
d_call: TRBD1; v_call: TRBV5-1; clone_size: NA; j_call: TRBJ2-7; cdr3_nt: TGCGCCAGCAGCTACGGGACAGTCTACGAGCAGTACTTC; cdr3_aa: CASSYGTVYEQYF
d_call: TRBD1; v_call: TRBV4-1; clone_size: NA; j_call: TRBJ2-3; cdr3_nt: TGCGCCAGCAGCCAAGATCCGGGACAGGGTACAGATACGCAGTATTTT; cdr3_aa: CASSQDPGQGTDTQYF
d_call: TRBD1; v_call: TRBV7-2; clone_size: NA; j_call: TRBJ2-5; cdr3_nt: TGTGCCAGCAGCTTAGCTCCCGGGACAGGACTCCGATTCGCAGAGACCCAGTACTTC; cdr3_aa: CASSLAPGTGLRFAETQYF
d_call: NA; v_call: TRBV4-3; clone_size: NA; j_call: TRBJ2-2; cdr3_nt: TGCGCCAGCAGCCAAGAAATCGGGTCCCAAACCGGGGAGCTGTTTTTT; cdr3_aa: CASSQEIGSQTGELFF
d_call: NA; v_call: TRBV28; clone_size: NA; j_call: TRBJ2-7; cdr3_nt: TGTGCCAGCAGTTTGTCGCTGGTACGGGGCGAGCAGTACTTC; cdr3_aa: CASSLSLVRGEQYF
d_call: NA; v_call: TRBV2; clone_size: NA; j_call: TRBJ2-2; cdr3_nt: TGTGCCAGCAGCCTTGCGCGGCGGATCAACACCGGGGAGCTGTTTTTT; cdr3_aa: CASSLARRINTGELFF
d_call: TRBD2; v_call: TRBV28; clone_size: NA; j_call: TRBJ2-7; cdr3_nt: TGTGCCACAGCGGGGGGGCAGCTCTACGAGCAGTACTTC; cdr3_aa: CATAGGQLYEQYF
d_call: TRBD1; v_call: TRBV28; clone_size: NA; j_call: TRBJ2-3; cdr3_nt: TGTGCCAGCAGCCAGACAGGGAGCACAGATACGCAGTATTTT; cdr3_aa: CASSQTGSTDTQYF
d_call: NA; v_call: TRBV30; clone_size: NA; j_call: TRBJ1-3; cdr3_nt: TGTGCCTGGAGCGTTACAGGGTTCACCATATATTTT; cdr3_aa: CAWSVTGFTIYF
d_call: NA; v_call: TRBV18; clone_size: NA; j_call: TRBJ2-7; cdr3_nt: TGTGCCAGCTCGCGCCGCCATTCCCAGGGGGGATTCTACGAGCAGTACTTC; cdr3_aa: CASSRRHSQGGFYEQYF